The 10 T cell receptor beta chains below all came from one sample that was sequenced in a study of vaccination and CD4 T cells after COVID-19. Treatment meaning: approximately nine-day PBMC culture with coronavirus spike peptide pools or control peptides (ViraFEST assay). Cultured CD4+ T cell DNA underwent sequencing with the Oncomine TCR Beta short-read assay. TCRdb analysed the PCR reads with MiXCR anew, one entry per CDR3 protein. Counted here are around 20,000 distinct CDR3 sequences, less than 55% occurring once; the ten biggest clones make up 2.5% to 3%. For these TCRs, the target antigens are not known. Sequenced here: CD4+ T cells from blood, cultured in vitro, sampled after SARS-CoV-2 vaccination. The receptors were gathered from a human donor who had recovered from COVID-19.

This rearrangement joins TRBV20-1 to TRBJ1-2; tentative D call: TRBD1 (6 bases). CDR1 DFQATT and CDR2 SNEGSKA come from the germline V gene (reference sequence). The V end was cut by 5 bases, the J end by 5 bases, with 18 bases between. CDR3 size: 14 residues. The CDR3 loop is CSALTGTYQYGYTF. The CDR3 DNA reads TGCAGTGCTTTGACAGGAACGTACCAATATGGCTACACCTTC.

The V and J genes are TRBV20-1 and TRBJ1-2; no firm D call. The germline CDR1 and CDR2 sequences are DFQATT and SNEGSKA (reference sequence). The germline V and J ends were trimmed by 3 bases and 0 bases, with 17 bases remaining between them. The length of the CDR3 is 16 residues. This CDR3 is CSASRGWGRANYGYTF. The CDR3 nucleotides read TGCAGTGCTAGCAGAGGGTGGGGTCGAGCTAACTATGGCTACACCTTC.

This clonotype turned up a few times. The chain is built from TRBV2 and TRBJ2-5; possibly TRBD1 for D (5 bases). CDR3 length: 14 amino acids. V gave up 5 bases and J gave up 2 bases, with 12 bases separating them. CDR1 is SNHLY and CDR2 is FYNNEI in the germline V gene. Here the CDR3 reads CASSSPPGQETQYF. Here the CDR3 DNA reads TGTGCCAGCAGTTCCCCACCAGGGCAAGAGACCCAGTACTTC.

The chain uses TRBV10-3 and TRBJ1-5, with D perhaps TRBD1 (6 bases). The CDR3 totals 15 residues. V was trimmed by 1 base and J by 2 bases, leaving 9 bases between them. The germline V gene has CDR1 ENHRY and CDR2 SYGVKD. CDR3 DNA sequence: TGTGCCATCAGTGAGTGGGGGGCTGGCAATCAGCCCCAGCATTTT. Residues: CAISEWGAGNQPQHF.

This clonotype has just a few counts. The chain carries TRBV28 and TRBJ2-5; D remains unclear. Between the trimmed V and J ends, which lost 5 bases and 3 bases, there was a span of 13 bases. From germline, CDR1 is MDHEN and CDR2 SYDVKM. The CDR3 runs to 14 residues. The CDR3 sequence: CASSSSAREETQYF. The CDR3 DNA sequence: TGTGCCAGCAGTAGCTCTGCACGGGAAGAGACCCAGTACTTC.

J is TRBJ2-4 and V is TRBV20-1, with D hard to call. Germline assignment: CDR1 DFQATT and CDR2 SNEGSKA (reference sequence). With 5 bases removed from V and 2 bases from J, the gap between germline ends came to 10 bases. The CDR3 length is 13 residues. This CDR3 reads CSAGSVSKNIQYF. The CDR3 DNA follows: TGCAGTGCTGGCAGCGTCTCCAAAAACATTCAGTACTTC.

This clonotype was seen more than once but under ten times. The V and J genes are TRBV7-2 and TRBJ2-5; no clear D. This CDR3 has 15 residues. Germline values: CDR1 SGHTA, CDR2 FQGNSA. With 0 bases removed from V and 5 bases from J, the gap between germline ends came to 13 bases. CDR3 region: CASSLAMGQRETQYF. The CDR3 nucleotides are TGTGCCAGCAGCTTAGCGATGGGCCAGAGGGAGACCCAGTACTTC.

The chain couples TRBV6-1 to TRBJ1-2; the D is unclear. Trimming stripped 7 bases from V and 3 bases from J, with 9 bases between. Germline loops: CDR1 MNHNS, CDR2 SASEGT. This CDR3 has 12 residues. In DNA form, the CDR3 reads TGTGCCAGCACCGGACGGGACTATGGCTACACCTTC. This sequence encodes CASTGRDYGYTF.

The chain has TRBV30 and TRBJ1-1; TRBD1 might be the D (6 bases). CDR1 is GTSNPN, CDR2 SVGIG, per germline (reference sequence). The CDR3 runs to 18 residues. V lost 0 bases and J lost 1, with 21 bases in between. The CDR3 DNA is TGTGCCTGGAGTGTACATCAGGGGAGGGCGGGAAGGAACACTGAAGCTTTCTTT. Its translation is CAWSVHQGRAGRNTEAFF.

This clonotype was counted a few times. CDR3 DNA: TGTGCCAGCAGCTTGGCGCAGAATTATGGCTACACCTTC. This encodes CASSLAQNYGYTF. The chain has TRBV7-6 and TRBJ1-2; no clear D. The CDR3 has 13 residues. Germline V CDR1 and CDR2: SGHVS, FNYEAQ. Trimming cost V 3 bases and J 5 bases, with 10 bases left between them. The full variable domain, its missing parts supplied by reference TRBV7-6 and TRBJ1-2, is GAGVSQSPRYKVTKRGQDVALRCDPISGHVSLYWYRQALGQGPEFLTYFNYEAQQDKSGLPNDRFSAERPEGSISTLTIQRTEQRDSAMYRCASSLAQNYGYTFGSGTRLTVV.